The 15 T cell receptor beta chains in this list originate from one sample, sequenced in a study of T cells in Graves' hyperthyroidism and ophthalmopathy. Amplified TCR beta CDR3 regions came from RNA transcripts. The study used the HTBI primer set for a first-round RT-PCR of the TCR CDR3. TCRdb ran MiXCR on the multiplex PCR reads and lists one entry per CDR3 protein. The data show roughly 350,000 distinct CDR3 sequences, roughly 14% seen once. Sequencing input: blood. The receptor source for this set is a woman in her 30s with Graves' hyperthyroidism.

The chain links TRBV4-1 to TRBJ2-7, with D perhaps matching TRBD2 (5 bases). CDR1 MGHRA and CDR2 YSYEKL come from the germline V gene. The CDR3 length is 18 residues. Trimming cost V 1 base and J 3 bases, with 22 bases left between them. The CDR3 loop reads CASSQGENRDPYRYEQYF. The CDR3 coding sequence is TGCGCCAGCAGCCAAGGGGAGAACCGGGATCCTTATCGCTACGAGCAGTACTTC.

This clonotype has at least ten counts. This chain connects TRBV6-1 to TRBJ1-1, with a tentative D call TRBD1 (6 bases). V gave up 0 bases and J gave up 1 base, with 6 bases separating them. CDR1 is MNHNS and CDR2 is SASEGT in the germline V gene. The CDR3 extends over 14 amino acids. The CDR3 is CASSEADRNTEAFF. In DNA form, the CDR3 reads TGTGCCAGCAGTGAAGCGGACAGGAACACTGAAGCTTTCTTT.

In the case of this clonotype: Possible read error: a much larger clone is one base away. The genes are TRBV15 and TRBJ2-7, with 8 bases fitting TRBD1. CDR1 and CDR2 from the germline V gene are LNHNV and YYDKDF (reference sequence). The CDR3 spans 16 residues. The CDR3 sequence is CGTSPWPDREKEEQYF. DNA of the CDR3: TGTGGCACCAGTCCATGGCCGGACAGGGAGAAAGAAGAGCAGTACTTC.

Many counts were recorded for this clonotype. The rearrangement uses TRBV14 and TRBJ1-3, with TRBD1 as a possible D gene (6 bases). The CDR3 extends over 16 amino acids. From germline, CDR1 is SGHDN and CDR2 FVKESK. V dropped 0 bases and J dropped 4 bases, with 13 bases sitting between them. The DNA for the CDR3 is TGTGCCAGCAGCCAAGATCGGGGGGGCCTCGGAAACACCATATATTTT. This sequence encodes CASSQDRGGLGNTIYF.

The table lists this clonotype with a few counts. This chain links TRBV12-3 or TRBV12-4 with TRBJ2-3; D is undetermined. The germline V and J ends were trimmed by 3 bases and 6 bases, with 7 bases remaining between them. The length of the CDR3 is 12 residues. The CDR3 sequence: CASSFASDTQYF. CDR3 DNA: TGTGCCAGCAGTTTCGCCTCCGATACGCAGTATTTT.

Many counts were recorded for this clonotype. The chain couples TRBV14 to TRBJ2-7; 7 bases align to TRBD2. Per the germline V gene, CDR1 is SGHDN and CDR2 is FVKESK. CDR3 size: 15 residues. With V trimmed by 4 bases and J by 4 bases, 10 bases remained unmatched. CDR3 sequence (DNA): TGTGCCAGCAGCCCCCTCGGCGGGAGTAGGTACGAGCAGTACTTC. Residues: CASSPLGGSRYEQYF.

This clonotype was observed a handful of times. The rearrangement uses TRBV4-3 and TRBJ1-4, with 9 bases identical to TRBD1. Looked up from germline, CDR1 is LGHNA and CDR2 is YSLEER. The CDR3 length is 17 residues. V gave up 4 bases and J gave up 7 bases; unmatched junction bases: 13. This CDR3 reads CASSRGDADRGVEKLFF. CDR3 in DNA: TGCGCCAGCAGCCGGGGCGACGCGGACAGGGGTGTTGAAAAACTGTTTTTT.

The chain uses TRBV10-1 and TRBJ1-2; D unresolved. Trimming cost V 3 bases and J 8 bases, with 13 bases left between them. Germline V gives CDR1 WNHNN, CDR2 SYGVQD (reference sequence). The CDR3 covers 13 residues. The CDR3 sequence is CASSERADMGYTF. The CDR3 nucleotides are TGCGCCAGCAGTGAAAGGGCAGACATGGGCTACACCTTC.

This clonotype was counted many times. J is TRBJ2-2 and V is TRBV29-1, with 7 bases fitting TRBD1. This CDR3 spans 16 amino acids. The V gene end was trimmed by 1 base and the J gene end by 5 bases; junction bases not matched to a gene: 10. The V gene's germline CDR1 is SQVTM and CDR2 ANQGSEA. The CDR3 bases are TGCAGCGTTGAAGGAGTGGAGACAGGGATAACCGGGGAGCTGTTTTTT. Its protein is CSVEGVETGITGELFF.

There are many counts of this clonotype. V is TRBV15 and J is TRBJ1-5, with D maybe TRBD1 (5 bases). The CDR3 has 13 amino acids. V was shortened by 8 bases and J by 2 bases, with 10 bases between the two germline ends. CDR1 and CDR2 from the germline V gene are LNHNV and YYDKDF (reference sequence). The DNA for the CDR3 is TGTGCCACCTCCGGACAAGGCAATCAGCCCCAGCATTTT. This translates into CATSGQGNQPQHF. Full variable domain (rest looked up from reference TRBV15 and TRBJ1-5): DAMVIQNPRYQVTQFGKPVTLSCSQTLNHNVMYWYQQKSSQAPKLLFHYYDKDFNNEADTPDNFQSRRPNTSFCFLDIRSPGLGDTAMYLCATSGQGNQPQHFGDGTRLSIL.

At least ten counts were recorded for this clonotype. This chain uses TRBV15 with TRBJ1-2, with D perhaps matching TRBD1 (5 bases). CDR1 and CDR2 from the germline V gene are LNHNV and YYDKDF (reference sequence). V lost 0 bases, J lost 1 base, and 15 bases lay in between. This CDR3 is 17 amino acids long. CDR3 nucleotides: TGTGCCACCAGCAGAGATCACTTTGGGGGTAATAACTATGGCTACACCTTC. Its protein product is CATSRDHFGGNNYGYTF. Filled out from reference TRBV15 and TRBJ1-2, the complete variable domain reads DAMVIQNPRYQVTQFGKPVTLSCSQTLNHNVMYWYQQKSSQAPKLLFHYYDKDFNNEADTPDNFQSRRPNTSFCFLDIRSPGLGDTAMYLCATSRDHFGGNNYGYTFGSGTRLTVV.

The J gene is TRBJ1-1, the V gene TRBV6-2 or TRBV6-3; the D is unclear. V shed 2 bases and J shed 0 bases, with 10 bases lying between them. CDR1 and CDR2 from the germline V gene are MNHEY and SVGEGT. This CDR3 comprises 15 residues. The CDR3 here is CASSYVGVMNTEAFF. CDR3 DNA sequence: TGTGCCAGCAGTTACGTGGGAGTCATGAACACTGAAGCTTTCTTT.

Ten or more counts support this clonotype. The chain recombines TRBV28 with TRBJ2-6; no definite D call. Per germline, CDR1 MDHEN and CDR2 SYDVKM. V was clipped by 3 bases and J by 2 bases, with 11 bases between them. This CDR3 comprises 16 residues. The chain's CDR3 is CASSLRMGTGANVLTF. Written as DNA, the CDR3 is TGTGCCAGCAGTTTGCGTATGGGGACTGGGGCCAACGTCCTGACTTTC.

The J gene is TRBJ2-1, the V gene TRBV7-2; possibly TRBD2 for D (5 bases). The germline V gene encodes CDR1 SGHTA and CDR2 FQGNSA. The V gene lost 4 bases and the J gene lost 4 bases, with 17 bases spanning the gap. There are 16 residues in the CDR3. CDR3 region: CASSSRTFLKYNEQFF. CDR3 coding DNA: TGTGCCAGCAGCTCACGGACTTTCTTAAAATACAATGAGCAGTTCTTC.

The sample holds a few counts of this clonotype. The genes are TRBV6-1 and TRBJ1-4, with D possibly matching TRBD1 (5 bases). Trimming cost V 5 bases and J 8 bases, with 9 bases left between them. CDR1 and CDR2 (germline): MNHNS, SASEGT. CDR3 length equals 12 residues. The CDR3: CASSQGSEKLFF. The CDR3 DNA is TGTGCCAGCAGTCAGGGATCGGAAAAACTGTTTTTT.